A single sample is the source of the 10 T cell receptor beta chains below, sequenced in a study of blood T cell repertoires in COVID-19. Profiled with immunoSEQ multiplex PCR; TCRdb holds only in-frame clones, not every one. Counted here are 230,000 or so clones, about 79% occurring once; the ten biggest clones make up under 2.5%. Sequenced: peripheral blood. These receptors all come from a man in his forties who had recovered from COVID-19.

This clone has a handful of counts. CDR3 DNA sequence: TGTGCCAGCAGCCCAACCGGGACAGACAGATATGGCTACACCTTC. Translating gives CASSPTGTDRYGYTF. The chain recombines TRBV7-2 with TRBJ1-2; 7 nucleotides match TRBD1. V lost 5 bases and J lost 5; bases outside the gene matches: 11. This CDR3 contains 15 residues. Looked up from germline, CDR1 is SGHTA and CDR2 is FQGNSA. The entire variable domain, with the rest obtained from reference TRBV7-2 and TRBJ1-2, is as follows: GAGVSQSPSNKVTEKGKDVELRCDPISGHTALYWYRQSLGQGLEFLIYFQGNSAPDKSGLPSDRFSAERTGGSVSTLTIQRTQQEDSAVYLCASSPTGTDRYGYTFGSGTRLTVV.

The chain carries TRBV2 and TRBJ2-7; D is unresolved. The germline gives CDR1 SNHLY, CDR2 FYNNEI. The V end was cut by 6 bases, the J end by 4 bases, with 7 bases between. This CDR3 has 11 residues. CDR3 nucleotide sequence: TGTGCCAGCAGCGCTAGGTACGAGCAGTACTTC. This codes for CASSARYEQYF.

V and J are TRBV4-3 and TRBJ1-3, with 7 bases aligning to TRBD1. The CDR3 consists of 15 residues. After removal of 1 base from V and 2 bases from J, the junction contained 2 bases not matched to a gene. CDR1 and CDR2 (germline): LGHNA, YSLEER. The CDR3 DNA is TGCGCCAGCAGCCAAGGGACAGGTCCTGGAAACACCATATATTTT. Its protein product is CASSQGTGPGNTIYF.

The chain is built from TRBV7-2 and TRBJ2-7; TRBD1 is a possible D gene (6 bases). Per the germline V gene, CDR1 is SGHTA and CDR2 is FQGNSA. V was clipped by 4 bases and J by 4 bases, with 14 bases between them. The CDR3 is made up of 14 amino acids. The CDR3 coding sequence is TGTGCCAGCAGCTCCCGTACAGGGTTGTACGAGCAGTACTTC. Its protein product is CASSSRTGLYEQYF. Complete variable domain (other parts from reference TRBV7-2 and TRBJ2-7): GAGVSQSPSNKVTEKGKDVELRCDPISGHTALYWYRQSLGQGLEFLIYFQGNSAPDKSGLPSDRFSAERTGGSVSTLTIQRTQQEDSAVYLCASSSRTGLYEQYFGPGTRLTVT.

V and J are TRBV3-1 (or the pseudogene TRBV3-2) and TRBJ2-5; 10 nucleotides agree with TRBD2. Germline CDR1 reads LGHDT; CDR2 reads YNNKEL (reference sequence). Trimming at V came to 1 base and at J to 4 bases, leaving 3 bases not matched to a gene. The CDR3 is made up of 15 amino acids. CDR3 residues: CASSQGSGGAETQYF. CDR3 sequence (DNA): TGTGCCAGCAGCCAAGGGAGCGGGGGGGCAGAGACCCAGTACTTC.

The chain recombines TRBV7-2 with TRBJ1-4, with D possibly TRBD1 on 5 matching bases. Per the germline V gene, CDR1 is SGHTA and CDR2 is FQGNSA. V lost 3 bases and J 4 bases, leaving 9 bases between the germline ends. The CDR3 has 14 amino acids. The chain's CDR3 is CASSFRGGNEKLFF. DNA of the CDR3: TGTGCCAGCAGCTTCCGGGGGGGTAATGAAAAACTGTTTTTT.

The chain joins TRBV5-4 to TRBJ2-5; TRBD2 is a possible D gene (6 bases). V was clipped by 1 base and J by 2 bases, with 15 bases between them. CDR3 length equals 16 residues. Germline loops: CDR1 SGHNT, CDR2 YYREEE (reference sequence). This CDR3 reads CASSLSQLGGQETQYF. The DNA of the CDR3 is TGTGCCAGCAGCTTGTCACAGCTGGGGGGACAAGAGACCCAGTACTTC.

This chain links TRBV7-6 with TRBJ2-7, with 7 bases aligning to TRBD1. CDR1 is SGHVS and CDR2 is FNYEAQ in the germline V gene. Germline trimming cut 5 bases from V and 2 bases from J; bases unmatched to any gene: 12. The CDR3 is 16 amino acids. CDR3 sequence (DNA): TGTGCCAGCAGCCTCATGATACAGGGGTCTACCTACGAGCAGTACTTC. This sequence encodes CASSLMIQGSTYEQYF.

The chain couples TRBV6-5 to TRBJ2-7; D unresolved. Germline V gene sequence: CDR1 MNHEY, CDR2 SVGAGI. This CDR3 has 11 amino acids. V gave up 7 bases and J gave up 4 bases, with 8 bases separating them. CDR3: CASTENYEQYF. CDR3 nucleotide sequence: TGTGCCAGCACGGAGAATTACGAGCAGTACTTC.

A single count supports this clone. The rearrangement joins TRBV10-3 to TRBJ2-2, with 12 bases aligning to TRBD1. The V gene's germline CDR1 is ENHRY and CDR2 SYGVKD. V dropped 6 bases and J dropped 3; count of bases not matched to a gene: 11. The length of the CDR3 is 18 residues. CDR3 amino acids: CAIRPGQGARRDTGELFF. The CDR3 DNA sequence: TGTGCCATCAGACCGGGACAGGGGGCGCGGAGGGACACCGGGGAGCTGTTTTTT.